These 27 T cell receptor beta chains came from one sample sequenced in a study of shared clonotypes between healthy human individuals (TCRdb year 2020). Libraries were prepared through the immunoSEQ multiplex PCR assay. TCRdb limited this immuneACCESS table to in-frame rearrangements with V and J called. A share of clones is missing; checked studies link under half to unresolved V genes, and the rest is unexplained. The sample yields approximately 2.3 million clones; over 85% were counted once. In total, the top ten clones hold about 0.39% of the sample. The sample consisted of naive CD4+ T cells from PBMCs. The cell subset or site label on this specimen signifies: CD45RA+ positively selected. The receptor set was obtained from a man aged 18 to 30 in good health. Some clones in this sample may be carry-over from other donors' samples.

The V call is TRBV7-9, the J call TRBJ2-5; D is possibly TRBD2 (7 bases). Trimming removed 4 bases at V and 5 bases at J, with 17 bases between. CDR1 and CDR2 from the germline V gene are SEHNR and FQNEAQ (reference sequence). The CDR3 loop spans 15 amino acids. CDR3 sequence: CASSYREGVVETQYF. The DNA for the CDR3 is TGTGCCAGCAGCTACAGGGAGGGAGTGGTGGAGACCCAGTACTTC. Filled out from reference TRBV7-9 and TRBJ2-5, the complete variable domain reads DTGVSQNPRHKITKRGQNVTFRCDPISEHNRLYWYRQTLGQGPEFLTYFQNEAQLEKSRLLSDRFSAERPKGSFSTLEIQRTEQGDSAMYLCASSYREGVVETQYFGPGTRLLVL.

This chain connects TRBV5-4 to TRBJ1-3, with a tentative D call TRBD1 (5 bases). Germline CDR1 SGHNT, CDR2 YYREEE (reference sequence). V was clipped by 4 bases and J by 8 bases, with 19 bases between them. The CDR3 is 15 amino acids. The CDR3 spells CASSILQAAADTIYF. The CDR3 DNA reads as TGTGCCAGCAGCATACTACAGGCGGCGGCGGACACCATATATTTT.

The gene calls are TRBV7-9 and TRBJ1-1; 9 nucleotides match TRBD1. Germline V lookup: CDR1 SEHNR, CDR2 FQNEAQ (reference sequence). CDR3 length equals 14 residues. V shed 1 base, J shed 6 bases, and the junction held 3 bases outside the gene matches. The CDR3 region has the DNA TGTGCCAGCAGCTTAGGACAGGGGGTACCTGAAGCTTTCTTT. Translating gives CASSLGQGVPEAFF.

The chain uses TRBV28 and TRBJ1-2; D is possibly TRBD1 (6 bases). The CDR3 runs to 11 residues. The V and J ends lost 5 bases and 13 bases respectively, with 14 bases between them. The V gene's germline CDR1 is MDHEN and CDR2 SYDVKM. The CDR3: CASSPRQAPTF. CDR3 nucleotides: TGTGCCAGCAGTCCAAGACAGGCCCCCACCTTC.

V and J are TRBV9 and TRBJ2-1, with D possibly being TRBD2 (6 bases). Trimming pared 0 bases from V and 5 bases from J, leaving 21 bases between. Germline values: CDR1 SGDLS, CDR2 YYNGEE. This CDR3 region has 18 residues. The CDR3: CASSVATWGGVINNEQFF. The CDR3 nucleotides read TGTGCCAGCAGCGTAGCCACTTGGGGCGGGGTAATAAACAATGAGCAGTTCTTC.

The chain combines TRBV2 with TRBJ2-1; D possibly uses TRBD1 or TRBD2 (5 bases each). This CDR3 has 14 amino acids. Germline CDR1 reads SNHLY; CDR2 reads FYNNEI. Trimming left V 6 bases short and J 3 bases short, with 12 bases between. The CDR3 region is CASSAGTNYNEQFF. The CDR3 coding sequence is TGTGCCAGCAGCGCCGGGACCAACTACAATGAGCAGTTCTTC.

The chain joins TRBV28 to TRBJ2-7; D gene uncertain. V shed 7 bases and J shed 7 bases, with 11 bases lying between them. The germline CDR1 and CDR2 sequences are MDHEN and SYDVKM. This CDR3 has 11 amino acids. The CDR3 reads CASNGIGEQYF. In nucleotides, the CDR3 is TGTGCCAGCAATGGGATTGGGGAGCAGTACTTC.

This clone was picked up one time. The rearrangement links TRBV27 to TRBJ2-6, with a tentative D call TRBD2 (6 bases). The germline gives CDR1 MNHEY, CDR2 SMNVEV (reference sequence). The V end was cut by 8 bases, the J end by 4 bases, with 9 bases between. This CDR3 is 13 amino acids long. In nucleotides, the CDR3 is TGTGCCAGCGGACTAACGGGGGCCAACGTCCTGACTTTC. Translating gives CASGLTGANVLTF.

The chain recombines TRBV9 with TRBJ2-1; tentatively, D is TRBD2 (6 bases). The CDR3 is 14 amino acids. Between the trimmed V and J ends, which lost 4 bases and 2 bases, there was a span of 10 bases. The germline CDR1 and CDR2 sequences are SGDLS and YYNGEE. CDR3 amino acids: CASSPRGAYNEQFF. The CDR3 region has the DNA TGTGCCAGCAGCCCGCGGGGAGCCTACAATGAGCAGTTCTTC.

The J gene is TRBJ2-2, the V gene TRBV5-6; TRBD2 agrees at 12 bases. The V segment lost 2 bases and the J segment 1 base; nucleotides outside the gene matches: 3. The CDR3 sequence is 17 residues long. In germline, CDR1 is SGHDT, CDR2 YYEEEE. The CDR3: CASSLRLAGENTGELFF. DNA of the CDR3: TGTGCCAGCAGCTTAAGACTAGCGGGAGAGAACACCGGGGAGCTGTTTTTT.

The CDR3 protein is CASSLRLAGYGEQFF. The CDR3 DNA sequence: TGTGCCAGCAGCTTAAGACTAGCGGGATACGGTGAGCAGTTCTTC. This chain uses TRBV7-8 with TRBJ2-1; TRBD2 agrees at 11 bases. CDR3 length: 15 residues. The V gene's germline CDR1 is SGHVS and CDR2 FQNEAQ. Trimming took 2 bases from V and 9 from J; bases not matched to a gene: 6.

The chain is built from TRBV29-1 and TRBJ2-1; D possibly matches TRBD1 or TRBD2 (5 bases each). This CDR3 is 17 amino acids long. V lost 2 bases and J 1 base, leaving 18 bases between the germline ends. CDR1 is SQVTM and CDR2 is ANQGSEA in the germline V gene. The CDR3 DNA sequence: TGCAGCGTTGAAAACGTCCGGGGCGAAAATTCCTACAATGAGCAGTTCTTC. Translation gives CSVENVRGENSYNEQFF.

On this clone: The identical CDR3 is also encoded by other nucleotide sequences in the sample. V gene TRBV28 combines with J gene TRBJ2-3, with TRBD2 identical over 7 bases. Trimming removed 8 bases from V and 3 bases from J; junction bases left unmatched: 8. The germline V gene has CDR1 MDHEN and CDR2 SYDVKM. This CDR3 spans 14 amino acids. DNA of the CDR3: TGTGCCAGCCGCACCGGGGGAGGGACAGATACGCAGTATTTT. This sequence encodes CASRTGGGTDTQYF.

This clone was picked up one time. The rearrangement joins TRBV27 to TRBJ1-5; D uncertain. Trimming pared 3 bases from V and 5 bases from J, leaving 8 bases between. Germline V gene sequence: CDR1 MNHEY, CDR2 SMNVEV (reference sequence). The length of the CDR3 is 13 residues. CDR3 region: CASSFARDQPQHF. The CDR3 DNA reads TGTGCCAGCAGTTTCGCGAGGGATCAGCCCCAGCATTTT.

This chain links TRBV4-3 with TRBJ1-4; D gene unclear. The germline V gene encodes CDR1 LGHNA and CDR2 YSLEER. Trimming took 1 base from V and 8 from J, leaving 14 bases between them. The CDR3 runs 15 residues. CDR3 protein: CASSQVFSGNEKLFF. CDR3 DNA: TGCGCCAGCAGCCAAGTCTTTTCGGGTAACGAAAAACTGTTTTTT.

V is TRBV29-1 and J is TRBJ2-7; weak D call: TRBD2 (6 bases). The germline gives CDR1 SQVTM, CDR2 ANQGSEA. V was pared by 4 bases and J by 1 base, with 14 bases between. The CDR3 sequence is 14 residues long. The chain's CDR3 is CSVAIQGGSYEQYF. The CDR3 region has the DNA TGCAGCGTTGCGATCCAGGGAGGATCCTACGAGCAGTACTTC.

The chain couples TRBV6-6 to TRBJ2-3; 8 bases fit TRBD2. Germline trimming cut 6 bases from V and 3 bases from J; bases unmatched to any gene: 8. This CDR3 is 15 amino acids long. CDR1 and CDR2 from the germline V gene are MNHNY and SVGAGI (reference sequence). The CDR3 bases are TGTGCCAGCAGGAGAGCGGGGGAGGGGACAGATACGCAGTATTTT. The encoded protein is CASRRAGEGTDTQYF.

Details on this clone: Distinct nucleotide sequences in the sample also encode this CDR3. The gene calls are TRBV18 and TRBJ2-7; 7 bases are a match to TRBD1. CDR1 is KGHSH and CDR2 is LQKENI in the germline V gene. The CDR3 covers 15 residues. The ends lost 2 bases at V and 1 base at J; junction bases unmatched: 5. The CDR3 sequence: CASSPNRDSSYEQYF. CDR3 DNA sequence: TGTGCCAGCTCACCAAACCGGGACAGTTCCTACGAGCAGTACTTC.

This chain links TRBV7-8 with TRBJ1-1; D remains unclear. CDR1 and CDR2 from the germline V gene are SGHVS and FQNEAQ. The CDR3 runs to 14 residues. Deletions cut 5 bases from V and 0 bases from J, with 10 bases between. The CDR3 sequence is CASSLGPVNTEAFF. In DNA form, the CDR3 reads TGTGCCAGCAGCCTCGGGCCCGTGAACACTGAAGCTTTCTTT. Full variable domain (missing parts from reference TRBV7-8 and TRBJ1-1): GAGVSQSPRYKVAKRGQDVALRCDPISGHVSLFWYQQALGQGPEFLTYFQNEAQLDKSGLPSDRFFAERPEGSVSTLKIQRTQQEDSAVYLCASSLGPVNTEAFFGQGTRLTVV.

The rearrangement joins TRBV28 to TRBJ1-2; 7 nucleotides match TRBD1. The V gene's germline CDR1 is MDHEN and CDR2 SYDVKM. With 7 bases clipped from V and 8 bases from J, the junction kept 10 bases outside the gene matches. The CDR3 is 13 residues long. CDR3: CASTRQGFWGYTF. The CDR3 DNA sequence: TGTGCCAGCACAAGACAGGGCTTTTGGGGCTACACCTTC.

This clone was observed a single time. The chain links TRBV28 to TRBJ2-7; D assignment may be TRBD1 or TRBD2 (5 bases each). V was shortened by 7 bases and J by 1 base, with 11 bases between the two germline ends. This CDR3 has 13 amino acids. Germline V gives CDR1 MDHEN, CDR2 SYDVKM. The CDR3 is CASIDGGSYEQYF. The CDR3 nucleotides are TGTGCCAGCATAGATGGGGGATCCTACGAGCAGTACTTC.

The rearrangement uses TRBV19 and TRBJ2-1; no definite D call. The CDR3 is made up of 19 amino acids. Per germline, CDR1 LNHDA and CDR2 SQIVND (reference sequence). With 5 bases removed from V and 1 base from J, the gap between germline ends came to 24 bases. Here the CDR3 DNA reads TGTGCCAGTAGTTCCCGGTCAAGATTTGAGTCTCCGTCCTACAATGAGCAGTTCTTC. Its protein product is CASSSRSRFESPSYNEQFF.

This clone was observed a single time. The V and J genes are TRBV28 and TRBJ1-4; no clear D. CDR3 size: 16 residues. CDR1 MDHEN and CDR2 SYDVKM come from the germline V gene. Trimming removed 3 bases at V and 3 bases at J, with 14 bases between. In DNA form, the CDR3 reads TGTGCCAGCAGTTTCAACCAGATACCATCTAATGAAAAACTGTTTTTT. It encodes CASSFNQIPSNEKLFF.

The chain employs TRBV10-3 and TRBJ2-3; 11 bases align to TRBD2. CDR3 length equals 16 residues. Germline CDR1 and CDR2: ENHRY and SYGVKD. Trimming removed 6 bases from V and 0 bases from J; junction bases left unmatched: 5. CDR3 DNA: TGTGCCATCAGACGGACTAGCGGGTATAGCACAGATACGCAGTATTTT. It yields the protein CAIRRTSGYSTDTQYF.

V is TRBV18 and J is TRBJ2-1; TRBD2 aligns across 7 bases. V dropped 3 bases and J dropped 8; count of bases not matched to a gene: 7. This CDR3 contains 14 residues. Per germline, CDR1 KGHSH and CDR2 LQKENI. CDR3 amino acids: CASSPDGRADEQFF. The CDR3 DNA reads TGTGCCAGCTCACCCGATGGGAGGGCGGATGAGCAGTTCTTC.

The chain employs TRBV10-3 and TRBJ1-4; 12 bases are shared with TRBD1. With 6 bases clipped from V and 8 bases from J, the junction kept 4 bases outside the gene matches. This CDR3 is built from 14 residues. Germline V gene lookup returns CDR1 ENHRY and CDR2 SYGVKD. CDR3 DNA sequence: TGTGCCATCAGCGGGACAGGGGGCGCGGAAAAACTGTTTTTT. This codes for CAISGTGGAEKLFF.

The V call is TRBV27, the J call TRBJ2-5; 7 bases agree with TRBD2. The CDR3 extends over 15 amino acids. V shed 7 bases and J 4 bases; nucleotides not matched to a gene: 12. CDR1 and CDR2 (germline): MNHEY, SMNVEV (reference sequence). DNA of the CDR3: TGTGCCAGCACCACGTCTCGGGGGAGGGGAGAGACCCAGTACTTC. Its protein product is CASTTSRGRGETQYF.